These T cell receptor beta chains were read from a single sample in a study of blood T cell repertoires in COVID-19. Generated by immunoSEQ multiplex PCR, the TCRdb table keeps only in-frame clones and is missing some. This sample has approximately 250,000 clones, with roughly 83% found just once. The source material was peripheral blood. These receptors all stem from a man in his 60s who had recovered from COVID-19. Each CDR3 is given with its conserved first and last residue. Each record gives: CDR3 DNA, CDR3 protein, D gene, clone size, V gene, J gene. A D gene is named only where the DNA matches it firmly. Clone size, where shown, is once, few, many, or a class for clones that have expanded.

DNA: TGTGCTAGTGGTTTGCCCCATGAAGATACCATAGCGCTGTCCTACAATGAGCAGTTCTTC
CDR3: CASGLPHEDTIALSYNEQFF
D: .
size: .
V: TRBV12-5
J: TRBJ2-1

DNA: TGTGCCAGCAGTCCCGGTACAGGGGCAGATACGCAGTATTTT
CDR3: CASSPGTGADTQYF
D: TRBD1
size: .
V: TRBV6-5
J: TRBJ2-3

DNA: TGTGCCAGCAGTACCTCGGTCCTCCTGATCCAGCCCCAGCATTTT
CDR3: CASSTSVLLIQPQHF
D: .
size: .
V: TRBV6-2/TRBV6-3
J: TRBJ1-5

DNA: TGCAGTGCTAGGGCAGGTTACGAGCAGTACTTC
CDR3: CSARAGYEQYF
D: .
size: .
V: TRBV20-1
J: TRBJ2-7

DNA: TGTGCCAGCAGTGAGGAGACTAACTATGGCTACACCTTC
CDR3: CASSEETNYGYTF
D: .
size: .
V: TRBV2
J: TRBJ1-2

DNA: TGTGCCAGCAGTGTCATCTATGGCTACACCTTC
CDR3: CASSVIYGYTF
D: .
size: .
V: TRBV2
J: TRBJ1-2

DNA: TGTGCCAGCAGTTGGACAGGGAGGTCCACCGGGGAGCTGTTTTTT
CDR3: CASSWTGRSTGELFF
D: TRBD1
size: .
V: TRBV6-5
J: TRBJ2-2

DNA: TGTGCCAGCAGACAACAGGGGAACACTGAAGCTTTCTTT
CDR3: CASRQQGNTEAFF
D: .
size: .
V: TRBV27
J: TRBJ1-1

DNA: TGTGCCAGCGCTGAGACTTCACTAGCGGGAGGACCAAACAATGAGCAGTTCTTC
CDR3: CASAETSLAGGPNNEQFF
D: TRBD2
size: .
V: TRBV27
J: TRBJ2-1

DNA: TGTGCCAGCAGCGTAGGCGGGGATGGCTACACCTTC
CDR3: CASSVGGDGYTF
D: .
size: once
V: TRBV9
J: TRBJ1-2

DNA: TGTGCCAGCAGCCTAGCGCGTGGGGATCGGACAGATACGCAGTATTTT
CDR3: CASSLARGDRTDTQYF
D: .
size: few
V: TRBV3-1/TRBV3-2
J: TRBJ2-3

DNA: TGCAGCGTTTTCTCCCGGGACAGGGGGGCGAACACCGGGGAGCTGTTTTTT
CDR3: CSVFSRDRGANTGELFF
D: TRBD1
size: .
V: TRBV29-1
J: TRBJ2-2

DNA: TGTGCCAGCAGCTTGGGGGACTACCAAAATGAGCAGTTCTTC
CDR3: CASSLGDYQNEQFF
D: TRBD2
size: .
V: TRBV5-4
J: TRBJ2-1

DNA: TGTGCCAGCAGCTGGACTAGCGGGAATAGGTTTGAGCAGTTCTTC
CDR3: CASSWTSGNRFEQFF
D: TRBD2
size: .
V: TRBV11-2
J: TRBJ2-1

DNA: TGTGCCACCAGCAGAGTAGGGGATGAAAAACTGTTTTTT
CDR3: CATSRVGDEKLFF
D: .
size: few
V: TRBV15
J: TRBJ1-4

DNA: TGTGCCAGCAGCTTAGCCCAGGGGTGGGGCTACACCTTC
CDR3: CASSLAQGWGYTF
D: .
size: many
V: TRBV7-9
J: TRBJ1-2

DNA: TGTGCCAGCAGCTTAGACAGCTCCTATAATTCACCCCTCCACTTT
CDR3: CASSLDSSYNSPLHF
D: .
size: .
V: TRBV7-3
J: TRBJ1-6

DNA: TGTGCCAGCAGTGCTCTTTCAGATACGCAGTATTTT
CDR3: CASSALSDTQYF
D: .
size: .
V: TRBV25-1
J: TRBJ2-3

DNA: TGTGCCAGCAGTTATAAGTGGAGCTCCTACGAGCAGTACTTC
CDR3: CASSYKWSSYEQYF
D: .
size: .
V: TRBV6-5
J: TRBJ2-7

DNA: TGTGCCAGCAGCCAGTCCTTCGGGACTAGCGGCTACAATGAGCAGTTCTTC
CDR3: CASSQSFGTSGYNEQFF
D: TRBD2
size: .
V: TRBV4-2
J: TRBJ2-1

DNA: TGTGCCAGCAGGCGGTTGGACTCCTCTGGAAACACCATATATTTT
CDR3: CASRRLDSSGNTIYF
D: .
size: .
V: TRBV6-5
J: TRBJ1-3

DNA: TGCGCCAGCAGCCCCGCCCGGACAAACACCGGGGAGCTGTTTTTT
CDR3: CASSPARTNTGELFF
D: .
size: .
V: TRBV5-1
J: TRBJ2-2

DNA: TGTGCCAGCAGTGCCAGGGGCGCAACTAATGAAAAACTGTTTTTT
CDR3: CASSARGATNEKLFF
D: .
size: once
V: TRBV28
J: TRBJ1-4

DNA: TGCGCCAGCAGCTTGGGGGCAGGGGGTTCTGGAAACACCATATATTTT
CDR3: CASSLGAGGSGNTIYF
D: TRBD1
size: .
V: TRBV5-1
J: TRBJ1-3

DNA: TGTGCCAGTAGTGGAGGGACAGGGGTGTGGGAGCAGTTCTTC
CDR3: CASSGGTGVWEQFF
D: TRBD1
size: .
V: TRBV19
J: TRBJ2-1

DNA: TGTGCCAGCAGTTACTTGACTCGGGTTCCCTACGAGCAGTACTTC
CDR3: CASSYLTRVPYEQYF
D: .
size: .
V: TRBV6-5
J: TRBJ2-7

DNA: TGTGCCACCAGTGACGGGGGGACTAGCGATTCCAATGAGCAGTTCTTC
CDR3: CATSDGGTSDSNEQFF
D: TRBD2
size: .
V: TRBV24-1
J: TRBJ2-1

DNA: TGCAGTGCTAGTAGTATGACAGGCAGTAATTCACCCCTCCACTTT
CDR3: CSASSMTGSNSPLHF
D: .
size: .
V: TRBV20-1
J: TRBJ1-6

DNA: TGTGCCAGCAGCTTGGGTAGCGGAGGGAGCACAGATACGCAGTATTTT
CDR3: CASSLGSGGSTDTQYF
D: .
size: .
V: TRBV7-6
J: TRBJ2-3

DNA: TGTGCCAGCAGCCCCGGGACAGGGCTGAACTATGGCTACACCTTC
CDR3: CASSPGTGLNYGYTF
D: TRBD1
size: .
V: TRBV3-1/TRBV3-2
J: TRBJ1-2

DNA: TGTGCCAGCAAAATCTCACTAGCGGGGAACTACGAGCAGTACTTC
CDR3: CASKISLAGNYEQYF
D: TRBD2
size: once
V: TRBV6-5
J: TRBJ2-7

DNA: TGTGCCAGCAGCCTCGTGCGGGGAACCTACGAGCAGTACTTC
CDR3: CASSLVRGTYEQYF
D: .
size: .
V: TRBV6-5
J: TRBJ2-7

DNA: TGTGCCAGCAGCCAAGCCCAGGCTTCTGAGACCCAGTACTTC
CDR3: CASSQAQASETQYF
D: .
size: .
V: TRBV3-1/TRBV3-2
J: TRBJ2-5

DNA: TGTGCCAGCAGCTTAGAAGGGCAGGGGGCTAGGTACGAGCAGTACTTC
CDR3: CASSLEGQGARYEQYF
D: TRBD1
size: few
V: TRBV7-9
J: TRBJ2-7

DNA: TGCAGCGTTGAAGACAGGTGGGAGAATTTCTTT
CDR3: CSVEDRWENFF
D: .
size: .
V: TRBV29-1
J: TRBJ1-1

DNA: TGCAGCGTTGAAGATAGGGCGGGCAGGGGAACCGGGGAGCTGTTTTTT
CDR3: CSVEDRAGRGTGELFF
D: .
size: .
V: TRBV29-1
J: TRBJ2-2

DNA: TGTGCCACCAAACTGGACAGGGTGGATACGCAGTATTTT
CDR3: CATKLDRVDTQYF
D: TRBD1
size: .
V: TRBV12-3/TRBV12-4
J: TRBJ2-3

DNA: TGTGCCAGCAGTGTTTCGTCGCAGGGGGCAACTAATGAAAAACTGTTTTTT
CDR3: CASSVSSQGATNEKLFF
D: TRBD1
size: few
V: TRBV2
J: TRBJ1-4

DNA: TGTGCCAGCAGCTTACTACTGACGGGAAGGGAGCAGTACTTC
CDR3: CASSLLLTGREQYF
D: .
size: .
V: TRBV11-1
J: TRBJ2-7

DNA: TGCGCCAGCAGCTTGTTGGGGCACGACAATGAGCAGTTCTTC
CDR3: CASSLLGHDNEQFF
D: .
size: .
V: TRBV5-1
J: TRBJ2-1

DNA: TGTGCCAGCAGGGTCGGGACAGCGAGTTCCTACGAGCAGTACTTC
CDR3: CASRVGTASSYEQYF
D: TRBD1
size: .
V: TRBV6-5
J: TRBJ2-7

DNA: TGTGCCAGCAGTGCGGGTTCTACGACAGGGTCCACCGGGGAGCTGTTTTTT
CDR3: CASSAGSTTGSTGELFF
D: TRBD1
size: .
V: TRBV6-1
J: TRBJ2-2

DNA: TGTGCCAGCAGCCTAGGGACAGTCTATGGCTACACCTTC
CDR3: CASSLGTVYGYTF
D: TRBD1
size: .
V: TRBV7-9
J: TRBJ1-2

DNA: TGCGCCAGCAGCTTGGGTGTAAATAGCAATCAGCCCCAGCATTTT
CDR3: CASSLGVNSNQPQHF
D: .
size: .
V: TRBV5-1
J: TRBJ1-5

DNA: TGTGCCAGCAGGAGACTAGCGGGAAACACAGATACGCAGTATTTT
CDR3: CASRRLAGNTDTQYF
D: TRBD2
size: .
V: TRBV6-5
J: TRBJ2-3

DNA: TGTGCCAGCATGAGGGGGGGGTTTTCTGGAAACACCATATATTTT
CDR3: CASMRGGFSGNTIYF
D: .
size: few
V: TRBV2
J: TRBJ1-3

DNA: TGTGCCAGCAGTGATTTTGCAGGTTCCCTATCCAATGAGCAGTTCTTC
CDR3: CASSDFAGSLSNEQFF
D: .
size: .
V: TRBV2
J: TRBJ2-1

DNA: TGTGCCAGTAGCAGCGGGACAGGGGCCTACGAGCAGTACTTC
CDR3: CASSSGTGAYEQYF
D: TRBD1
size: few
V: TRBV19
J: TRBJ2-7

DNA: TGTGCCACCAGCAGAGCGGGTGGACTAGCGGGACGGAGGGAGACCCAGTACTTC
CDR3: CATSRAGGLAGRRETQYF
D: TRBD2
size: .
V: TRBV15
J: TRBJ2-5

DNA: TGTGCCAGCAGTGACTGGCAGGACTCCTACGAGCAGTACTTC
CDR3: CASSDWQDSYEQYF
D: .
size: .
V: TRBV2
J: TRBJ2-7

DNA: TGTGCCAGCAGCGTCGCTGACAGTATTGACTCTGGGGCCAACGTCCTGACTTTC
CDR3: CASSVADSIDSGANVLTF
D: .
size: .
V: TRBV5-6
J: TRBJ2-6

DNA: TGCGCCAGCAGAGCGGGACCTCAAGAGACCCAGTACTTC
CDR3: CASRAGPQETQYF
D: TRBD2
size: .
V: TRBV5-1
J: TRBJ2-5

DNA: TGTGCCAGCAGTTCCACTCGTCGATACCGGGACATGGCGAACACTGAAGCTTTCTTT
CDR3: CASSSTRRYRDMANTEAFF
D: .
size: .
V: TRBV27
J: TRBJ1-1